This TCR beta chain was retrieved from a study of T cells after posttransplantation cyclophosphamide. Clones were sequenced by immunoSEQ multiplex PCR, and TCRdb holds only the in-frame ones, with some missing. The repertoire holds tens of thousands of clones, approximately 71% seen once, with around 0.7% in the top ten. CDR1 and CDR2 (germline): GTSNPN, SVGIG (reference sequence). This CDR3 is 13 amino acids long. The ends lost 1 base at V and 9 bases at J; junction bases unmatched: 6. The receptor was derived from an older woman in good health, CMV-negative, and a related stem cell transplant donor. V and J are TRBV30 and TRBJ2-4, with 7 bases fitting TRBD1. The specimen sequenced was memory CD4+ T cells sorted from PBMCs. DNA of the CDR3: TGTGCCTGGAGTGAAGGGGGCAGGGGCATTCAGTACTTC. This codes for CAWSEGGRGIQYF.